The rows below give T cell receptor beta chains drawn from one sample of a study of T cell changes during pregnancy in multiple sclerosis. Here immunoSEQ multiplex PCR was the method, and the copy in TCRdb shows in-frame clones only, minus some. Among more than 90,000 clones listed, around 92% were seen once. Sequences were derived from peripheral blood, sampled after pregnancy. The source of these receptors is a female donor with multiple sclerosis, enrolled in a pregnancy study. CDR3s leave out the opening cysteine and the closing phenylalanine or tryptophan.

v_gene	len	j_gene	CDR3aa
TRBV18	13	TRBJ2-1	ASSPPGDSYNEQF
TRBV10-2	11	TRBJ2-1	ASSYGNYNEQF
TRBV6-1	12	TRBJ2-1	ASRGLAGGNEQF
TRBV2	10	TRBJ2-7	ASNSVPGEQY
TRBV30	11	TRBJ1-1	ASTGGMNTEAF
TRBV6-1	13	TRBJ2-7	ASSVEGRTPYEQY
TRBV5-4	10	TRBJ1-1	ASSLDSGEAF
TRBV7-9	14	TRBJ1-2	ASSSSKGGGNYGYT
TRBV4-3	14	TRBJ2-3	ASSATSGGSPDTQY
TRBV11-2	15	TRBJ2-1	ASSPQVRSGTYNEQF
TRBV11-1	10	TRBJ1-2	ASSLNRDGYT
TRBV25-1	11	TRBJ1-1	ASSSTGNTEAF
TRBV27	14	TRBJ2-7	ASSLCCGQGANEQY
TRBV10-3	14	TRBJ1-1	AISGPGTGGNTEAF
TRBV7-6	12	TRBJ2-7	ASSLGTGAREQY
TRBV7-9	12	TRBJ2-7	ASSLYGGAYEQY
TRBV4-3	14	TRBJ2-6	ASSQESGSGANVLT
TRBV10-3	14	TRBJ2-1	AISHLTSGGANEQF
TRBV7-9	15	TRBJ1-2	ASSADPGQGAHYGYT
TRBV7-6	13	TRBJ2-5	ASSLGARYGETQY